What follows are 31 T cell receptor beta chains derived from one specimen sequenced in a study of T cell repertoires in cytomegalovirus infection. Antigens of these TCRs are unknown. TCRdb reanalysed the reads using MiXCR and keeps one entry per CDR3 protein. The sample shows approximately 990,000 distinct CDR3 sequences, around 30% of them seen only once. The sample was cultured CD8+ T cells from PBMCs, taken from culture after CMV antigen stimulation. The receptor source for this set is a human donor in good health (CMV status not recorded). Some clones in this sample may be carry-over from other donors' samples.

The chain is built from TRBV7-6 and TRBJ2-6; D may be TRBD2 (6 bases). This CDR3 contains 20 residues. From germline, CDR1 is SGHVS and CDR2 FNYEAQ. Trimming removed 1 base at V and 0 bases at J, with 19 bases between. CDR3 nucleotides: TGTGCCAGCAGCTTAGATGGCCGGGCGGGATTTAGCTCTGGGGCCAACGTCCTGACTTTC. Translation gives CASSLDGRAGFSSGANVLTF.

This clonotype was counted once. This chain connects TRBV19 to TRBJ2-1; D is ambiguous. Trimming took 10 bases from V and 3 from J, leaving 10 bases between them. CDR1 is LNHDA and CDR2 is SQIVND in the germline V gene (reference sequence). CDR3 length: 12 amino acids. CDR3 DNA: TGTGCCACTAGGGTAGACTACAATGAGCAGTTCTTC. It translates to CATRVDYNEQFF.

The chain joins TRBV6-5 to TRBJ2-5, with D unclear. This CDR3 contains 14 residues. CDR1 MNHEY and CDR2 SVGAGI come from the germline V gene. The germline V and J ends were trimmed by 2 bases and 5 bases, with 12 bases remaining between them. CDR3 in amino acids: CASSYSYGIETQYF. The DNA of the CDR3 is TGTGCCAGCAGTTACAGTTACGGAATCGAGACCCAGTACTTC.

In this sample, this clonotype turned up a few times. V usage is TRBV27 and J usage is TRBJ1-2, with a weak D call TRBD1 (5 bases). The CDR3 spans 13 residues. Per germline, CDR1 MNHEY and CDR2 SMNVEV (reference sequence). The ends were cut back, 3 bases at V and 8 bases at J, with 13 bases in the middle. The CDR3 loop is CASSLGGSKGYTF. As DNA, the CDR3 is TGTGCCAGCAGTTTGGGGGGTTCGAAAGGCTACACCTTC.

At least ten counts were recorded for this clonotype. This chain links TRBV27 with TRBJ2-7; 8 bases map to TRBD2. The junction had 4 bases not matched to a gene; V was cut back by 6 bases and J by 3 bases. Germline CDR1 MNHEY, CDR2 SMNVEV (reference sequence). The CDR3 consists of 13 residues. CDR3 DNA sequence: TGTGCCAGCAGCCCCGGGACTAGCTACGAGCAGTACTTC. This codes for CASSPGTSYEQYF.

This chain uses TRBV24-1 with TRBJ2-2, with D possibly called TRBD1 or TRBD2 (5 bases each). V lost 4 bases to trimming and J lost 2 bases, with 13 bases between them. The germline V gene encodes CDR1 KGHDR and CDR2 SFDVKD. CDR3 size: 16 residues. CDR3 amino acids: CATSDRRDGNTGELFF. Written as DNA, the CDR3 is TGTGCCACCAGTGACCGCCGGGACGGAAACACCGGGGAGCTGTTTTTT.

Points on this clonotype: Possible read error: a much larger clone is one base away. V is TRBV12-3 or TRBV12-4 and J is TRBJ2-1; TRBD2 matches at 13 bases. V lost 6 bases, J lost 13 bases, and 18 bases stayed unmatched. CDR3 size: 17 residues. The CDR3 sequence: CASRDLEFGLAGVYQFF. Here the CDR3 DNA reads TGTGCCAGCAGAGATCTAGAGTTTGGACTAGCGGGGGTTTATCAGTTCTTC.

Concerning this clonotype: Its ends do not fully match the called genes, so a read error is possible. In DNA form, the CDR3 reads TGCGTCAGCAGCCAAGAACCGGGGGTGAATTCACCCCTCCACTTT. This encodes CVSSQEPGVNSPLHF. This sequence joins TRBV4-3 and TRBJ1-6; perhaps TRBD1 as D (5 bases). This CDR3 is built from 15 residues. Germline V gives CDR1 LGHNA, CDR2 YSLEER.

The gene calls are TRBV7-9 and TRBJ1-1; 8 bases match TRBD1. Germline CDR1 SEHNR, CDR2 FQNEAQ (reference sequence). CDR3 length equals 16 residues. The V and J ends lost 5 bases and 3 bases, in that order; junction bases with no gene match: 11. CDR3 region: CASSLPGGGVDTEAFF. CDR3 bases: TGTGCCAGCAGCCTACCAGGGGGCGGTGTGGACACTGAAGCTTTCTTT.

The gene calls are TRBV20-1 and TRBJ2-7, with D perhaps matching TRBD1 or TRBD2 (5 bases each). V lost 5 bases and J lost 2, with 22 bases in between. CDR1 and CDR2 (germline): DFQATT, SNEGSKA (reference sequence). CDR3 size: 16 residues. This CDR3 reads CSAVFVKGLAPYEQYF. The CDR3 nucleotides are TGCAGTGCTGTCTTCGTAAAGGGGCTAGCACCCTACGAGCAGTACTTC.

V gene TRBV12-3 or TRBV12-4 combines with J gene TRBJ2-7, with no clear D. The germline V and J ends were trimmed by 6 bases and 2 bases, with 20 bases remaining between them. The CDR3 sequence is 16 residues long. The CDR3: CASSLLTVFSTYEQYF. DNA of the CDR3: TGTGCCAGCAGCCTCCTCACAGTGTTTTCGACCTACGAGCAGTACTTC.

This clonotype was seen many times. V is TRBV13 and J is TRBJ1-4; D call uncertain. The CDR3 has 16 amino acids. V was trimmed by 5 bases and J by 6 bases, leaving 19 bases between them. Germline V gene lookup returns CDR1 PRHDT and CDR2 FYEKMQ (reference sequence). As DNA, the CDR3 is TGTGCCAGCAGCCGAGCGCCGGAGGGAAGTGATGAAAAACTGTTTTTT. Amino acids: CASSRAPEGSDEKLFF. Full variable domain (rest looked up from reference TRBV13 and TRBJ1-4): AAGVIQSPRHLIKEKRETATLKCYPIPRHDTVYWYQQGPGQDPQFLISFYEKMQSDKGSIPDRFSAQQFSDYHSELNMSSLELGDSALYFCASSRAPEGSDEKLFFGSGTQLSVL.

V is TRBV7-6 and J is TRBJ2-5; TRBD1 matches 9 bases. The CDR3 consists of 15 residues. V lost 3 bases and J lost 9; bases outside the gene matches: 11. Per germline, CDR1 SGHVS and CDR2 FNYEAQ. The DNA for the CDR3 is TGTGCCAGCAGCTTCCCGGGACAGGGTTTGATTTCCCAGTACTTC. Translated: CASSFPGQGLISQYF.

This clonotype turned up a few times. The chain uses TRBV27 and TRBJ1-2; 7 nucleotides agree with TRBD1. CDR1 MNHEY and CDR2 SMNVEV come from the germline V gene (reference sequence). CDR3 length: 14 amino acids. With V trimmed by 2 bases and J by 5 bases, 5 bases remained unmatched. CDR3 DNA: TGTGCCAGCAGTTTAGTGTCAGGGGGTTATGGCTACACCTTC. It is translated as CASSLVSGGYGYTF.

This rearrangement joins TRBV4-1 to TRBJ2-1; 11 positions match TRBD1. This CDR3 is 18 amino acids long. The J segment lost 4 bases and the V segment lost 1 base, leaving 9 bases of the junction unmatched. The germline gives CDR1 MGHRA, CDR2 YSYEKL. This CDR3 reads CASSQVPGTGGQYNEQFF. CDR3 sequence (DNA): TGCGCCAGCAGCCAAGTACCTGGGACAGGGGGGCAATACAATGAGCAGTTCTTC.

This clonotype was detected many times. The gene calls are TRBV7-9 and TRBJ2-2; a possible D gene is TRBD1 (6 bases). This CDR3 has 15 amino acids. CDR1 is SEHNR and CDR2 is FQNEAQ in the germline V gene (reference sequence). V gave up 0 bases and J gave up 7 bases, with 12 bases separating them. The CDR3 DNA sequence: TGTGCCAGCAGCTTAGCAACAGGGATTCGCGGGGAGCTGTTTTTT. This translates into CASSLATGIRGELFF.

This chain uses TRBV27 with TRBJ2-7; D could derive from TRBD1 or TRBD2 (5 bases each). V lost 6 bases and J lost 2, with 20 bases in between. CDR1 and CDR2 (germline): MNHEY, SMNVEV (reference sequence). This CDR3 has 16 residues. The chain's CDR3 is CASSPGMGVLTYEQYV. The CDR3 DNA sequence: TGTGCCAGCAGCCCTGGGATGGGGGTGTTGACCTACGAGCAGTACGTC.

This clonotype was seen a few times. The gene calls are TRBV12-3 or TRBV12-4 and TRBJ1-6; no firm D call. This CDR3 is built from 13 residues. Trimming cost V 8 bases and J 8 bases, with 13 bases left between them. The CDR3 bases are TGTGCCAGCCTCTTAGCGGGTTATTCACCCCTCCACTTT. Its protein product is CASLLAGYSPLHF.

V gene TRBV6-2 or TRBV6-3 combines with J gene TRBJ2-7; D might be TRBD2 (5 bases). From germline, CDR1 is MNHEY and CDR2 SVGEGT. Trimming cost V 4 bases and J 1 base, with 11 bases left between them. The CDR3 covers 14 residues. CDR3 residues: CASSLYRGSYEQYV. The CDR3 nucleotides are TGTGCCAGCAGTTTATATCGAGGGTCCTACGAGCAGTACGTC.

The rearrangement uses TRBV5-8 and TRBJ1-5, with a weak D call TRBD1 (5 bases). Between the trimmed V and J ends, which lost 1 base and 5 bases, there was a span of 10 bases. Looked up from germline, CDR1 is SGHTS and CDR2 is YDEGEE. The CDR3 sequence is 14 residues long. CDR3 region: CASSLIGTDQPQHF. DNA for the CDR3: TGTGCCAGCAGCTTGATTGGGACGGATCAGCCCCAGCATTTT.

This clonotype was recorded many times. The chain is built from TRBV7-3 and TRBJ2-1; 8 bases are shared with TRBD1. Trimming cost V 5 bases and J 2 bases; bases outside gene matches: 5. CDR3 length equals 15 residues. Germline V gives CDR1 SGHTA, CDR2 FQGTGA. The CDR3 coding sequence is TGTGCCAGCAGCAACCAGGGGGCCGCCTACAATGAGCAGTTCTTC. Its translation: CASSNQGAAYNEQFF.

In its sample, this clonotype was seen a few times. The J gene is TRBJ1-3, the V gene TRBV7-6, with D unclear. Deletions cut 5 bases from V and 1 base from J, with 18 bases between. The CDR3 totals 17 residues. In germline, CDR1 is SGHVS, CDR2 FNYEAQ. Written as DNA, the CDR3 is TGTGCCAGCAGCCGTGGAGTTATCGGGGAGTCTGGAAACACCATATATTTT. Translated: CASSRGVIGESGNTIYF. Combining the CDR3 with reference TRBV7-6 and TRBJ1-3 gives the whole variable domain GAGVSQSPRYKVTKRGQDVALRCDPISGHVSLYWYRQALGQGPEFLTYFNYEAQQDKSGLPNDRFSAERPEGSISTLTIQRTEQRDSAMYRCASSRGVIGESGNTIYFGEGSWLTVV.

The V and J genes are TRBV4-1 and TRBJ1-2; 9 bases align to TRBD1. The CDR3 is 17 residues long. The V gene end was trimmed by 0 bases and the J gene end by 5 bases; junction bases not matched to a gene: 10. Germline-derived CDR1 and CDR2 are MGHRA and YSYEKL. The CDR3 DNA reads TGCGCCAGCAGCCAAGAAAATCCAACAGGGGGCCGGTATGGCTACACCTTC. Protein product: CASSQENPTGGRYGYTF.

This clonotype was found many times. V is TRBV7-2 and J is TRBJ2-3, with 12 nucleotides matching TRBD2. The CDR3 sequence is 20 residues long. Germline CDR1 reads SGHTA; CDR2 reads FQGNSA. Germline trimming cut 0 bases from V and 1 base from J; bases unmatched to any gene: 11. In DNA, the CDR3 is TGTGCCAGCAGCTTAGCTTCGTGGACTAGCGGGGTGCGGGGCACAGATACGCAGTATTTT. As protein: CASSLASWTSGVRGTDTQYF.

The chain recombines TRBV20-1 with TRBJ1-1, with D perhaps TRBD1 (6 bases). The germline V and J ends were trimmed by 6 bases and 4 bases, with 21 bases remaining between them. CDR3 length equals 15 residues. Germline CDR1 is DFQATT and CDR2 is SNEGSKA (reference sequence). The CDR3 region is CSAKGEGGLGTEAFF. The CDR3, as DNA: TGCAGTGCGAAGGGGGAGGGGGGCCTGGGCACTGAAGCTTTCTTT.

The J gene is TRBJ1-1, the V gene TRBV2; 7 bases are a match to TRBD1. Unmatched junction bases numbered 6, after V lost 7 bases and J lost 7 bases. The CDR3 covers 12 residues. Germline CDR1 SNHLY, CDR2 FYNNEI. The CDR3 bases are TGTGCCAGCACCACGGGACAGTATGAAGCTTTCTTT. Its protein is CASTTGQYEAFF.

J is TRBJ2-3 and V is TRBV7-6; TRBD2 matches 12 bases. Germline loops: CDR1 SGHVS, CDR2 FNYEAQ. This CDR3 has 16 amino acids. Germline trimming cut 3 bases from V and 6 bases from J; bases unmatched to any gene: 7. The CDR3 DNA is TGTGCCAGCAGCTTCCTACTAGCGGGGGGTGGCGATACGCAGTATTTT. Its protein product is CASSFLLAGGGDTQYF.

This rearrangement joins TRBV20-1 to TRBJ2-7; D remains unclear. This CDR3 has 12 residues. Trimming cost V 6 bases and J 1 base, with 10 bases left between them. The germline V gene has CDR1 DFQATT and CDR2 SNEGSKA (reference sequence). For the CDR3, the DNA is TGCAGTGCCACTCCTGGGTCCTACGAGCAGTACTTC. Amino acids: CSATPGSYEQYF.

For this clonotype: A much bigger clone sits one base away, suggesting this may be a read error. The chain recombines TRBV7-2 with TRBJ1-6, with TRBD1 matching over 9 bases. Germline values: CDR1 SGHTA, CDR2 FQGNSA. The CDR3 has 13 residues. After removal of 10 bases from V and 7 bases from J, the junction contained 5 bases not matched to a gene. The CDR3 sequence is CANTDRGNSPLHF. The DNA of the CDR3 is TGTGCCAACACCGACAGGGGGAATTCACCCCTCCACTTT. The full variable domain, with the rest looked up from reference TRBV7-2 and TRBJ1-6, is GAGVSQSPSNKVTEKGKDVELRCDPISGHTALYWYRQSLGQGLEFLIYFQGNSAPDKSGLPSDRFSAERTGGSVSTLTIQRTQQEDSAVYLCANTDRGNSPLHFGNGTRLTVT.

This clonotype was recorded at least ten times. The V call is TRBV7-9, the J call TRBJ2-1, with 11 bases identical to TRBD2. The junction had 9 bases not matched to a gene; V was cut back by 5 bases and J by 0 bases. CDR1 is SEHNR, CDR2 FQNEAQ, per germline (reference sequence). This CDR3 is 18 amino acids long. DNA for the CDR3: TGTGCCAGCAGCCGGCTAGCGGGGGGCCCTAGCTCCTACAATGAGCAGTTCTTC. Translated: CASSRLAGGPSSYNEQFF.

The sample holds a few counts of this clonotype. The CDR3: CASSSGLSGKETQYF. The CDR3, as DNA: TGTGCCAGCAGCTCGGGATTGTCGGGTAAAGAGACCCAGTACTTC. The chain combines TRBV7-9 with TRBJ2-5; D is possibly TRBD2 (5 bases). Germline V lookup: CDR1 SEHNR, CDR2 FQNEAQ (reference sequence). The CDR3 totals 15 residues. V was clipped by 4 bases and J by 3 bases, with 15 bases between them. The full variable domain, in which reference TRBV7-9 and TRBJ2-5 provide the parts outside the CDR3, is DTGVSQNPRHKITKRGQNVTFRCDPISEHNRLYWYRQTLGQGPEFLTYFQNEAQLEKSRLLSDRFSAERPKGSFSTLEIQRTEQGDSAMYLCASSSGLSGKETQYFGPGTRLLVL.